This T cell receptor beta chain is from a study of OX40 agonist ivuxolimab in advanced cancers. Systemic immunosuppression or autoimmune disease history was grounds to exclude patients. Germline V gene data show CDR1 as KGHSH and CDR2 as LQKENI. V dropped 3 bases and J dropped 0 bases, with 9 bases sitting between them. The CDR3 is 15 residues long. Clones were sequenced by immunoSEQ multiplex PCR, and TCRdb holds only the in-frame ones, with some missing. Counted here are tens of thousands of clones, approximately 83% occurring once; the ten biggest clones make up roughly 0.5%. This TCR derives from an adult with an advanced solid tumor such as melanoma, head and neck, liver or kidney cancer. The specimen was CD4+ or CD8+ T cells sorted from blood, collected in a trial of the OX40 agonist ivuxolimab. The genes are TRBV18 and TRBJ2-1; D not resolved. CDR3 bases: TGTGCCAGCTCACCGGGTCTGAGCTCCTACAATGAGCAGTTCTTC. It specifies CASSPGLSSYNEQFF.